This TCR beta chain was found in a study of regulatory T cells in long-lasting Graves disease. Germline V gene lookup returns CDR1 LGHDT and CDR2 YNNKEL (reference sequence). There are 17 residues in the CDR3. The time point denotes: newly diagnosed GD, antithyroid drugs for less than 3 months. TCR sequences were obtained from RNA taken from PBMCs. For this clonotype: A much larger clone is a single base away; this may be a read error.

Arm-PCR of CDR3 regions and iRepertoire HTBI primers were the basis on which TCR beta libraries were built. Using its own MiXCR run on the multiplex PCR reads, TCRdb lists one record per CDR3 protein. Of 400,000 to 450,000 distinct CDR3 sequences detected, 14% to 15% appear once; the ten largest clones hold over 15%. This sample was shared with a second study, whose subject was T cells in Graves' hyperthyroidism and ophthalmopathy.

Sequencing used peripheral blood mononuclear cells (PBMCs), obtained at new diagnosis, from a patient treated with antithyroid drugs. The receptor was isolated from a woman in her twenties or thirties with Graves disease. The chain recombines TRBV3-1 with TRBJ2-1, with D unclear. Gene TRBJ2-5 matches the end of the DNA better, so the J call may be wrong. CDR3 protein: CAGSQDVTETLQETQYF. The CDR3 nucleotides are TGTGCCGGCAGCCAAGATGTCACAGAAACATTGCAAGAGACCCAGTACTTC.